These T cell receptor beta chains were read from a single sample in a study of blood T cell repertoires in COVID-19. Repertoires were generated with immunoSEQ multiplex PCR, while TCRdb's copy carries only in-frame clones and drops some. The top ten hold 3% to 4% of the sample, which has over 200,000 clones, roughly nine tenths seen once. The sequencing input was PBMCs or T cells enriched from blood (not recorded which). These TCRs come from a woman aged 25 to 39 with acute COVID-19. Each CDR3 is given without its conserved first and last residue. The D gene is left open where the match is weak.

CDR3 protein: ASSREPPYEQY
J gene: TRBJ2-7
V gene: TRBV3-1/TRBV3-2
D gene: -

CDR3 protein: ASSPDSDEQY
J gene: TRBJ2-7
V gene: TRBV5-1
D gene: -

CDR3 protein: ASSPGSTEAF
J gene: TRBJ1-1
V gene: TRBV5-4
D gene: -

CDR3 protein: ASSIDTGNTEAF
J gene: TRBJ1-1
V gene: TRBV19
D gene: -

CDR3 protein: ASSVEDSHEPYGYT
J gene: TRBJ1-2
V gene: TRBV9
D gene: -

CDR3 protein: ASSLEGGGNQPQH
J gene: TRBJ1-5
V gene: TRBV5-6
D gene: TRBD1

CDR3 protein: ASGGASGEQF
J gene: TRBJ2-1
V gene: TRBV4-1
D gene: -

CDR3 protein: ASKDSGGLDTQY
J gene: TRBJ2-3
V gene: TRBV7-2
D gene: TRBD2

CDR3 protein: ASSQDFRWGADTPNTEAF
J gene: TRBJ1-1
V gene: TRBV4-2
D gene: -

CDR3 protein: ASSYPMYEQY
J gene: TRBJ2-7
V gene: TRBV6-5
D gene: -

CDR3 protein: ASSLDRALAGGITDTQY
J gene: TRBJ2-3
V gene: TRBV11-3
D gene: TRBD2

CDR3 protein: ASSPLAGGFTGELF
J gene: TRBJ2-2
V gene: TRBV9
D gene: TRBD2

CDR3 protein: ASSFMGQGAIEAF
J gene: TRBJ1-1
V gene: TRBV7-9
D gene: TRBD1

CDR3 protein: ATSEEGNEQF
J gene: TRBJ2-1
V gene: TRBV24-1
D gene: -

CDR3 protein: ASGLTGSGNTIY
J gene: TRBJ1-3
V gene: TRBV19
D gene: -

CDR3 protein: ASSSNRDSNNSPLH
J gene: TRBJ1-6
V gene: TRBV7-6
D gene: TRBD1

CDR3 protein: AISDAGTNEKLF
J gene: TRBJ1-4
V gene: TRBV10-3
D gene: -

CDR3 protein: AISEGRDRGYEKLF
J gene: TRBJ1-4
V gene: TRBV10-3
D gene: TRBD1

CDR3 protein: ATSRSPGQGSSSYEQY
J gene: TRBJ2-7
V gene: TRBV15
D gene: TRBD1

CDR3 protein: ASSQDLSSETQY
J gene: TRBJ2-5
V gene: TRBV4-3
D gene: -

CDR3 protein: ASSYTGTGPQETQY
J gene: TRBJ2-5
V gene: TRBV3-1/TRBV3-2
D gene: TRBD1

CDR3 protein: ASSFAIGNTEAF
J gene: TRBJ1-1
V gene: TRBV7-2
D gene: -

CDR3 protein: ASSYSRYLTDTQY
J gene: TRBJ2-3
V gene: TRBV6-5
D gene: -

CDR3 protein: ASSMGAGGPIRTGELF
J gene: TRBJ2-2
V gene: TRBV19
D gene: TRBD2

CDR3 protein: ASSHYGVGGGSYNEQF
J gene: TRBJ2-1
V gene: TRBV4-3
D gene: -

CDR3 protein: ASRERLAGAIPSYNEQF
J gene: TRBJ2-1
V gene: TRBV6-1
D gene: TRBD2

CDR3 protein: ASSYSTGIYGYT
J gene: TRBJ1-2
V gene: TRBV28
D gene: TRBD1

CDR3 protein: ASRPTGGDNSPLH
J gene: TRBJ1-6
V gene: TRBV7-2
D gene: TRBD1

CDR3 protein: ASSSTLAPDNEQF
J gene: TRBJ2-1
V gene: TRBV5-1
D gene: -

CDR3 protein: ASSIGEGTEAF
J gene: TRBJ1-1
V gene: TRBV19
D gene: -

CDR3 protein: ASGAGRSGTDTQY
J gene: TRBJ2-3
V gene: TRBV19
D gene: -

CDR3 protein: ASSFSWGLQETQY
J gene: TRBJ2-5
V gene: TRBV27
D gene: -

CDR3 protein: ASSVTGSSYEQY
J gene: TRBJ2-7
V gene: TRBV9
D gene: TRBD1

CDR3 protein: ASINPGQGAGDTQY
J gene: TRBJ2-3
V gene: TRBV2
D gene: TRBD1

CDR3 protein: ASSPQRVGDNEQF
J gene: TRBJ2-1
V gene: TRBV7-7
D gene: -

CDR3 protein: ASSPHGGRDGGEQY
J gene: TRBJ2-7
V gene: TRBV7-2
D gene: -

CDR3 protein: ASSFAGNTEAF
J gene: TRBJ1-1
V gene: TRBV7-2
D gene: -

CDR3 protein: ASSLSRTGGTPDTQY
J gene: TRBJ2-3
V gene: TRBV27
D gene: TRBD1

CDR3 protein: ASSSPGQGATYYGYT
J gene: TRBJ1-2
V gene: TRBV28
D gene: TRBD1

CDR3 protein: ASTPRGGQPQH
J gene: TRBJ1-5
V gene: TRBV6-2/TRBV6-3
D gene: -